This entry lists 20 T cell receptor beta chains sequenced from one sample in a study of blood T cell repertoires in COVID-19. Sequencing used immunoSEQ multiplex PCR; TCRdb keeps in-frame clones, though not all of them. This sample has around 200,000 clones, with 70% to 90% found just once. What was sequenced was peripheral blood. The receptors were gathered from a woman aged 18-29 years who had recovered from COVID-19.

The rearrangement links TRBV4-2 to TRBJ1-4, with 10 bases fitting TRBD1. This CDR3 contains 14 residues. Per the germline V gene, CDR1 is LGHNA and CDR2 is YNFKEQ. V shed 3 bases and J 7 bases; nucleotides not matched to a gene: 2. CDR3 in amino acids: CASSHGTGVEKLFF. The CDR3 DNA sequence: TGTGCCAGCAGCCACGGGACAGGGGTTGAAAAACTGTTTTTT.

The chain joins TRBV7-9 to TRBJ2-7, with TRBD2 matching 7 bases. The CDR3 consists of 15 residues. Per the germline V gene, CDR1 is SEHNR and CDR2 is FQNEAQ (reference sequence). Unmatched junction bases numbered 6, after V lost 4 bases and J lost 0 bases. CDR3 protein: CASSSLARSSYEQYF. The CDR3 nucleotides are TGTGCCAGCAGCTCACTAGCGCGAAGCTCCTACGAGCAGTACTTC.

This CDR3 reads CASSLVPPGQGADTQYF. In DNA form, the CDR3 reads TGCGCCAGCAGCTTGGTTCCCCCGGGACAGGGTGCAGATACGCAGTATTTT. This chain connects TRBV5-1 to TRBJ2-3; 9 positions match TRBD1. The CDR3 length is 17 residues. Per germline, CDR1 SGHRS and CDR2 YFSETQ. V dropped 0 bases and J dropped 4; count of bases not matched to a gene: 9.

The chain employs TRBV5-1 and TRBJ2-1; 7 bases fit TRBD1. V trimming: 3 bases; J trimming: 2 bases; junction bases outside the gene matches: 14. CDR3 size: 18 residues. Germline values: CDR1 SGHRS, CDR2 YFSETQ. The CDR3, as DNA: TGCGCCAGCAGCTACGCCGCCTTAGGACAGGACCCCTACAATGAGCAGTTCTTC. Amino acids: CASSYAALGQDPYNEQFF.

This clone appeared a few times. The chain is built from TRBV5-1 and TRBJ1-2; D might be TRBD1 (6 bases). Germline V lookup: CDR1 SGHRS, CDR2 YFSETQ. The CDR3 contains 15 residues. Trimming pared 1 base from V and 7 bases from J, leaving 17 bases between. The CDR3 coding sequence is TGCGCCAGCAGCTTGAGACAGGCTGGAGATGTTGGCTACACCTTC. Its protein is CASSLRQAGDVGYTF.

J is TRBJ1-3 and V is TRBV7-9; D is ambiguous. Trimming stripped 2 bases from V and 2 bases from J, with 13 bases between. Germline values: CDR1 SEHNR, CDR2 FQNEAQ (reference sequence). The CDR3 totals 16 residues. The CDR3 bases are TGTGCCAGCAGCTTAAGGGAGAAGATCCCTGGAAACACCATATATTTT. Protein sequence: CASSLREKIPGNTIYF.

The chain combines TRBV3-1 (or the pseudogene TRBV3-2) with TRBJ2-3; 9 bases line up with TRBD2. CDR1 and CDR2 from the germline V gene are LGHDT and YNNKEL (reference sequence). The CDR3 consists of 18 residues. V dropped 0 bases and J dropped 4; count of bases not matched to a gene: 11. Here the CDR3 reads CASSQEKNGTSSADTQYF. CDR3 DNA sequence: TGTGCCAGCAGCCAAGAGAAAAATGGGACTAGCAGCGCAGATACGCAGTATTTT.

The chain employs TRBV12-3 or TRBV12-4 and TRBJ2-7, with D unclear. Trimming pared 4 bases from V and 5 bases from J, leaving 12 bases between. The CDR3 runs to 13 residues. The CDR3 nucleotides read TGTGCCAGCAGTTCGGCTGGGCCCAACGAGCAGTACTTC. It specifies CASSSAGPNEQYF.

This clone has a handful of counts. This rearrangement joins TRBV5-6 to TRBJ2-7, with a possible D match to TRBD2 (5 bases). Looked up from germline, CDR1 is SGHDT and CDR2 is YYEEEE. The V gene lost 6 bases and the J gene lost 6 bases, with 19 bases spanning the gap. This CDR3 spans 14 amino acids. The CDR3 is CASTVGNSGSEQYF. The CDR3 coding sequence is TGTGCCAGCACCGTAGGGAACAGCGGCTCCGAGCAGTACTTC.

The chain uses TRBV30 and TRBJ2-3, with a tentative D call TRBD2 (6 bases). In germline, CDR1 is GTSNPN, CDR2 SVGIG (reference sequence). The CDR3 runs 14 residues. V was shortened by 5 bases and J by 0 bases, with 12 bases between the two germline ends. Written as DNA, the CDR3 is TGTGCCTGGGGGCGGGGCCTTAGCACAGATACGCAGTATTTT. Its protein is CAWGRGLSTDTQYF.

This clone was found once. This sequence joins TRBV29-1 and TRBJ1-2; D is possibly TRBD1 (6 bases). The CDR3 runs 14 residues. CDR1 is SQVTM and CDR2 is ANQGSEA in the germline V gene. V was pared by 3 bases and J by 2 bases, with 13 bases between. The DNA for the CDR3 is TGCAGCGTTGACATCGTCCAGGGGAACTATGGCTACACCTTC. Its translation is CSVDIVQGNYGYTF. Looking up the rest from reference TRBV29-1 and TRBJ1-2 gives the full variable domain: SAVISQKPSRDICQRGTSLTIQCQVDSQVTMMFWYRQQPGQSLTLIATANQGSEATYESGFVIDKFPISRPNLTFSTLTVSNMSPEDSSIYLCSVDIVQGNYGYTFGSGTRLTVV.

This clone was seen a few times. The chain has TRBV6-5 and TRBJ1-1, with TRBD1 identical over 9 bases. This CDR3 comprises 13 residues. Germline V gives CDR1 MNHEY, CDR2 SVGAGI. With V trimmed by 6 bases and J by 5 bases, 4 bases remained unmatched. CDR3 residues: CASRQDRGTEAFF. The CDR3 region has the DNA TGTGCCAGCAGACAGGACAGGGGTACTGAAGCTTTCTTT.

The chain employs TRBV5-1 and TRBJ2-1, with 13 nucleotides matching TRBD2. CDR3 size: 17 residues. In germline, CDR1 is SGHRS, CDR2 YFSETQ. V lost 3 bases, J lost 8 bases, and 11 bases stayed unmatched. In nucleotides, the CDR3 is TGCGCCAGCAGCTCTAAACCAGGACTAGCGGGAGACGATGAGCAGTTCTTC. It specifies CASSSKPGLAGDDEQFF.

The rearrangement joins TRBV6-2 or TRBV6-3 to TRBJ1-5; 7 positions agree with TRBD1. V was clipped by 2 bases and J by 0 bases; unmatched bases: 7. Germline V lookup: CDR1 MNHEY, CDR2 SVGEGT. CDR3 length equals 17 residues. The CDR3 nucleotides are TGTGCCAGCAGTTACAAGGGGGCGAGGAATAGCAATCAGCCCCAGCATTTT. Translated: CASSYKGARNSNQPQHF.

V and J are TRBV14 and TRBJ1-1; D unclear. Germline CDR1 and CDR2: SGHDN and FVKESK. Trimming removed 4 bases at V and 5 bases at J, with 14 bases between. CDR3 length: 14 amino acids. The CDR3 spells CASSPSGLGTEAFF. CDR3 in DNA: TGTGCCAGCAGCCCGTCCGGACTTGGGACTGAAGCTTTCTTT.

This sequence joins TRBV12-3 or TRBV12-4 and TRBJ1-1; TRBD1 matches 7 bases. Unmatched junction bases numbered 1, after V lost 3 bases and J lost 6 bases. The CDR3 covers 12 residues. In DNA form, the CDR3 reads TGTGCCAGCAGTTTCGGGACAGCTGAAGCTTTCTTT. This sequence encodes CASSFGTAEAFF.

V is TRBV7-6 and J is TRBJ2-5; 8 bases agree with TRBD2. V gave up 0 bases and J gave up 5 bases; unmatched junction bases: 5. Looked up from germline, CDR1 is SGHVS and CDR2 is FNYEAQ. The CDR3 extends over 15 amino acids. CDR3 DNA: TGTGCCAGCAGCTTAGCAGCGGGAGCTTTGGAGACCCAGTACTTC. Translating it yields CASSLAAGALETQYF.

This clone has a single count. It is unclear where the CDR3 begins or ends on the DNA, so no DNA is shown, and the CDR3 is as TCRdb lists it. The chain combines TRBV19 with TRBJ2-1; TRBD2 was called by the table and not checked on the DNA. The germline V gene encodes CDR1 LNHDA and CDR2 SQIVND (reference sequence). The CDR3 totals 15 residues, both ends included. The CDR3 protein is CASTSGPGGYNEQFF.

The chain is built from TRBV14 and TRBJ1-1; 8 bases map to TRBD1. This CDR3 has 18 residues. Per the germline V gene, CDR1 is SGHDN and CDR2 is FVKESK. V lost 2 bases to trimming and J lost 0 bases; unmatched junction nucleotides: 11. CDR3: CASSQLPGQAPMNTEAFF. The CDR3 nucleotides are TGTGCCAGCAGCCAACTACCGGGACAGGCTCCCATGAACACTGAAGCTTTCTTT.

This clone has a handful of counts. The genes are TRBV4-2 and TRBJ2-3, with TRBD2 matching 13 bases. CDR1 LGHNA and CDR2 YNFKEQ come from the germline V gene. The CDR3 is 16 amino acids. The J segment lost 7 bases and the V segment lost 1 base, leaving 5 bases of the junction unmatched. The CDR3 loop reads CASSQVTLAGGNTQYF. The CDR3 nucleotides are TGTGCCAGCAGCCAAGTCACACTAGCGGGAGGGAATACGCAGTATTTT.